One and the same sample provided the 10 T cell receptor beta chains below, sequenced in a study of vaccination and CD4 T cells after COVID-19. Their cognate antigens are unknown. Researchers used the Oncomine TCR Beta short-read assay to sequence DNA from cultured CD4+ T cells. MiXCR, applied by TCRdb to the PCR reads, yields one record per CDR3 protein. The data contain 20,000 or so distinct CDR3 sequences, more than 20% of them singletons. Treatment in this sample: approximately nine-day PBMC culture with coronavirus spike peptide pools or control peptides (ViraFEST assay). Sequencing was performed on cultured CD4+ T cells from blood. The source of these receptors is a human donor with COVID-19.

The chain has TRBV10-2 and TRBJ2-3, with D unresolved. The CDR3 loop spans 13 amino acids. Germline CDR1 and CDR2: WSHSY and SAAADI. Deletions cut 7 bases from V and 0 bases from J, with 8 bases between. The CDR3 here is CASNRVSTDTQYF. CDR3 nucleotide sequence: TGCGCCAGCAACCGGGTTAGCACAGATACGCAGTATTTT.

This clonotype was counted only a few times. The J gene is TRBJ2-1, the V gene TRBV7-2; either TRBD1 or TRBD2 may fit D (5 bases each). Trimming pared 6 bases from V and 12 bases from J, leaving 24 bases between. This CDR3 region has 15 residues. Germline V CDR1 and CDR2: SGHTA, FQGNSA. The CDR3: CASSLEWDQLQGQFF. As DNA, the CDR3 is TGTGCCAGCAGTCTAGAGTGGGACCAATTACAAGGGCAGTTCTTC. The full variable domain, rest sourced from reference TRBV7-2 and TRBJ2-1, is GAGVSQSPSNKVTEKGKDVELRCDPISGHTALYWYRQSLGQGLEFLIYFQGNSAPDKSGLPSDRFSAERTGGSVSTLTIQRTQQEDSAVYLCASSLEWDQLQGQFFGPGTRLTVL.

This clonotype is classed as medium-sized. This chain's CDR3 is CASSPLMAGILSRGYTF. The CDR3 nucleotides read TGTGCCAGCAGCCCCCTCATGGCTGGGATCTTGTCACGTGGCTACACCTTC. V and J are TRBV27 and TRBJ1-2; D remains ambiguous. Germline V gene sequence: CDR1 MNHEY, CDR2 SMNVEV (reference sequence). The CDR3 loop spans 17 amino acids. Trimming removed 6 bases from V and 7 bases from J, with 27 bases in between.

This chain uses TRBV5-1 with TRBJ2-3, with 7 nucleotides matching TRBD1. This CDR3 region has 15 residues. CDR1 is SGHRS, CDR2 YFSETQ, per germline. V dropped 5 bases and J dropped 0; count of bases not matched to a gene: 6. CDR3 bases: TGCGCCAGCAGTGAGGGGGCACCAAGCACAGATACGCAGTATTTT. Its translation is CASSEGAPSTDTQYF.

The rearrangement uses TRBV2 and TRBJ2-4, with D possibly being TRBD1 or TRBD2 (6 bases each). Germline values: CDR1 SNHLY, CDR2 FYNNEI. V was cut by 4 bases and J by 4 bases, with 20 bases left in between. The CDR3 has 17 amino acids. The CDR3 DNA is TGTGCCAGCAGTGGCAGACTAGACAGGAGTCCTAAAAACATTCAGTACTTC. It specifies CASSGRLDRSPKNIQYF.

This chain uses TRBV18 with TRBJ2-5; the D is unclear. Between the trimmed V and J ends, which lost 0 bases and 2 bases, there was a span of 7 bases. Germline V CDR1 and CDR2: KGHSH, LQKENI. CDR3 length: 14 residues. CDR3 DNA: TGTGCCAGCTCACCACCGACGGGTCAAGAGACCCAGTACTTC. It codes for CASSPPTGQETQYF. Full variable domain (rest looked up from reference TRBV18 and TRBJ2-5): NAGVMQNPRHLVRRRGQEARLRCSPMKGHSHVYWYRQLPEEGLKFMVYLQKENIIDESGMPKERFSAEFPKEGPSILRIQQVVRGDSAAYFCASSPPTGQETQYFGPGTRLLVL.

The chain recombines TRBV9 with TRBJ2-2, with 7 nucleotides matching TRBD1. CDR3 length equals 13 residues. Trimming removed 2 bases from V and 6 bases from J; junction bases left unmatched: 1. Germline V gene lookup returns CDR1 SGDLS and CDR2 YYNGEE. CDR3 in amino acids: CASSVDRAGELFF. The CDR3 DNA is TGTGCCAGCAGCGTCGACAGGGCCGGGGAGCTGTTTTTT.

This clonotype was detected a few times. The chain employs TRBV10-2 and TRBJ1-6, with D hard to call. V shed 4 bases and J shed 10 bases, with 14 bases lying between them. Germline assignment: CDR1 WSHSY and CDR2 SAAADI. This CDR3 is built from 14 residues. CDR3 sequence: CASSVGQSRSPLHF. Here the CDR3 DNA reads TGCGCCAGCAGTGTCGGGCAGTCAAGATCACCCCTCCACTTT.

The chain employs TRBV20-1 and TRBJ2-1, with no clear D. The CDR3 totals 14 residues. Trimming removed 2 bases from V and 5 bases from J, with 13 bases in between. CDR1 and CDR2 (germline): DFQATT, SNEGSKA (reference sequence). Here the CDR3 DNA reads TGCAGTGCTAGATCGCCCGGTTGGGACAATGAGCAGTTCTTC. Amino acids: CSARSPGWDNEQFF.

This clonotype has more than one count but fewer than ten. The chain joins TRBV5-4 to TRBJ1-2, with TRBD1 matching over 7 bases. The germline V gene has CDR1 SGHNT and CDR2 YYREEE (reference sequence). Trimming at V came to 4 bases and at J to 8 bases, leaving 20 bases not matched to a gene. The length of the CDR3 is 17 residues. The CDR3 here is CASSSGTDRVAGHGYTF. Here the CDR3 DNA reads TGTGCCAGCAGCAGCGGGACCGACAGGGTGGCCGGGCACGGCTACACCTTC.